The 5 T cell receptor beta chains presented below share a single source sample, sequenced in a study of vaccination effects on CD4 cells after COVID-19. Peptide-pool stimulation followed by sequencing identified expanded antigen-specific CD4+ clonotypes in the ViraFEST assay. Subsequent to a culture period of 10 to 11 days, CD4+ T cells were isolated. The person was diagnosed with PCR-confirmed SARS-CoV-2 infection between March and December 2020. The data were produced by immunoSEQ multiplex PCR, yet TCRdb's version contains in-frame clones alone and is incomplete. The sample contains 20,000 to 25,000 clones, approximately 73% of which appear only once. Their specific antigens are unknown. Material: CD4+ T cells from PBMCs cultured with a peptide pool, obtained before COVID-19 vaccination. The source is a human donor who had a prior SARS-CoV-2 infection.

This clone was found once. The CDR3 loop is CASSPRGSSRQETQYF. The DNA of the CDR3 is TGTGCCAGCTCACCTAGGGGCAGTTCTCGACAGGAGACCCAGTACTTC. The chain has TRBV18 and TRBJ2-5; a weak D match, TRBD1 (5 bases). V was pared by 3 bases and J by 5 bases, with 19 bases between. Germline CDR1 KGHSH, CDR2 LQKENI. This CDR3 is built from 16 residues.

This clone is a singleton in its sample. The chain couples TRBV11-3 to TRBJ2-5; the match to TRBD2 covers 8 bases. V lost 5 bases and J lost 2; bases outside the gene matches: 16. The CDR3 runs 18 residues. CDR1 is SGHNT and CDR2 is YENEEA in the germline V gene. The DNA for the CDR3 is TGTGCCAGCAGCCGGGTCGCTAGCGGGTCTCCCGATCAAGAGACCCAGTACTTC. Translation: CASSRVASGSPDQETQYF.

This clone has only a few counts. The chain links TRBV7-2 to TRBJ1-6, with no clear D. Germline V gene lookup returns CDR1 SGHTA and CDR2 FQGNSA. V was cut by 5 bases and J by 0 bases, with 11 bases left in between. The CDR3 contains 16 residues. CDR3 amino acids: CASSIIHSSYNSPLHF. CDR3 sequence (DNA): TGTGCCAGCAGCATTATCCACAGCTCCTATAATTCACCCCTCCACTTT.

The rearrangement joins TRBV18 to TRBJ2-7; 8 bases map to TRBD1. Trimming cost V 3 bases and J 1 base; bases outside gene matches: 14. The CDR3 has 18 amino acids. CDR1 is KGHSH and CDR2 is LQKENI in the germline V gene. The CDR3 sequence is CASSPRGTGRPSSYEQYF. The CDR3, as DNA: TGTGCCAGCTCACCCCGGGGGACAGGCCGACCCTCTTCCTACGAGCAGTACTTC.

Worth noting for this clone: One junction end disagrees with the germline gene, perhaps due to a read error. The chain has TRBV11-2 and TRBJ1-3; 9 bases line up with TRBD1. CDR1 SGHAT and CDR2 FQNNGV come from the germline V gene. CDR3 length equals 12 residues. This chain's CDR3 is CASSLDRDRANF. The CDR3 bases are TGTGCCAGCAGCTTGGACCGGGACAGGGCAAATTTT.